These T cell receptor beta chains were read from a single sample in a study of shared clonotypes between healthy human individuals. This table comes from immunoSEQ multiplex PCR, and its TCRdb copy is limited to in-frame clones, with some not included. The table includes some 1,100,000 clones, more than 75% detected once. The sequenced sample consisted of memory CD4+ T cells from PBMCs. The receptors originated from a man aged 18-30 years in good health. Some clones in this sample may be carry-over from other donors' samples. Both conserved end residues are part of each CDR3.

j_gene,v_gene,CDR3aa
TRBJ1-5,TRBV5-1,CASSREPSQPQHF
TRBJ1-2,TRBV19,CASSDRDRGSDYTF
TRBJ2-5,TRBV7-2,CASSSQGGEETQYF
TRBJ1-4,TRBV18,CASSSTSGLELVELFF
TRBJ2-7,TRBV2,CASWGQRNYEQYF
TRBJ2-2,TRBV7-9,CASRHPGRTGDTGELFF
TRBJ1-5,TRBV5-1,CASSPTHSNQPQHF
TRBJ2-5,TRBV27,CASRRDFQETQYF
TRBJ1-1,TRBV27,CASSLELAAVNTEAFF
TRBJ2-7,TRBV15,CATSRDLWDKSYEQYF
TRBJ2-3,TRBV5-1,CASSLNRGFDTQYF
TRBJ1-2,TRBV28,CASSGHRGARGYTF
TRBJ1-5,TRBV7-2,CASSLAAQNQPQHF